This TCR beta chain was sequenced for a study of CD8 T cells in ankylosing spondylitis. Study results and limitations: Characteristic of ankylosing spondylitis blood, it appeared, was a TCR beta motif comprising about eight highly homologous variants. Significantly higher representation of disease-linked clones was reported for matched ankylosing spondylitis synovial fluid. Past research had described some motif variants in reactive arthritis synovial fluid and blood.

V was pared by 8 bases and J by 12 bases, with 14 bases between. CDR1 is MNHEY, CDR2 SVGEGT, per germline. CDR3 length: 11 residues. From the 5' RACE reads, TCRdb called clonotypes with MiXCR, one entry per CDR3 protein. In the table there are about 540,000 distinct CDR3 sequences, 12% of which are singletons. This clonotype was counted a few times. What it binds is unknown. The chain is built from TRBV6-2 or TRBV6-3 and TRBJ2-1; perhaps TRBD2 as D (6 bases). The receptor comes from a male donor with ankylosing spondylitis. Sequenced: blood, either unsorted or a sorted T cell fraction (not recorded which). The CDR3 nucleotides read TGTGCCAGCTCAGCCGGGAGAGCGCAGTTCTTC. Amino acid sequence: CASSAGRAQFF.